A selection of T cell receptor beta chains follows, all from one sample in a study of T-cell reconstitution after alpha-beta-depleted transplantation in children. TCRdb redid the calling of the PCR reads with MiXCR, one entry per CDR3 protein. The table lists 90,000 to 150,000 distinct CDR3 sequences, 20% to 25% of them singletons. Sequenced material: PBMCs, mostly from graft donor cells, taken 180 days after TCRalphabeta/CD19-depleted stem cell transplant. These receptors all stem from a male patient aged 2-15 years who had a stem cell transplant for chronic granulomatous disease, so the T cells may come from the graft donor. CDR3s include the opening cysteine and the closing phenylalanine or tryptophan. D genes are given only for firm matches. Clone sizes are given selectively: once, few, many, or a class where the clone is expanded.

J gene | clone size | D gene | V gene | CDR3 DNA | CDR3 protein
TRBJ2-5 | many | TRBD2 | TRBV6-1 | TGTGCCAGCAGCTGTCTAGCGGGGCAAGAGACCCAGTACTTC | CASSCLAGQETQYF
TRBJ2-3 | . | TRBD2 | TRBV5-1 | TGCGCCAGCAGCTTGCCGGTAGGGGAGGGGAAAGGGGATACGCAGTATTTT | CASSLPVGEGKGDTQYF
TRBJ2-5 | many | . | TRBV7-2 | TGTGCCAGCAGCTTACATGAGGGCGCGCTACAAGGCCAGTACTTC | CASSLHEGALQGQYF
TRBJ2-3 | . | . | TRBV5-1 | TGCGCCAGCAGTAGTCGGCTTCCTAGCACAGATACGCAGTATTTT | CASSSRLPSTDTQYF
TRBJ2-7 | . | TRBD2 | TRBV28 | TGTGCCAGCAGTCCCCCACTAGCGGGACCCTACGAGCAGTACTTC | CASSPPLAGPYEQYF
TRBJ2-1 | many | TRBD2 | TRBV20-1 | TGCAGTGCTAGAGATTTCGGACTAGCGGTCCACAATGAGCAGTTCTTC | CSARDFGLAVHNEQFF
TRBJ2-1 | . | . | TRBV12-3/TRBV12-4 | TGTGCCAGCAGGGGGGTCAATGAGCAGTTCTTC | CASRGVNEQFF
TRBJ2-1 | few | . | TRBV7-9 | TGTGCCAGCAGCCTCGGACCCCCGGGTGAGCAGTTCTTC | CASSLGPPGEQFF
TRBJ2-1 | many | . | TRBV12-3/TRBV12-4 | TGTGCCAGCAGTTTAATGGGGGGATCCTCGAATGAGCAGTTCTTC | CASSLMGGSSNEQFF
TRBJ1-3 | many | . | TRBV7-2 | TGTGCCAGCAGCCAACCCGGAAACACCATATATTTT | CASSQPGNTIYF
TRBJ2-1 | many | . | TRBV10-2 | TGCGCCAAAACTAGCCCAATTGAGCAGTTCTTC | CAKTSPIEQFF
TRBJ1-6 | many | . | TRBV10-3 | TGTGCCATCAGTGAGTTCCCGAATTCACCCCTCCACTTT | CAISEFPNSPLHF
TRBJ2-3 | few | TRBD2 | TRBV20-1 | TGCAGTGCTCGGCTTATAGCGGGAGGACTTAGCACAGATACGCAGTATTTT | CSARLIAGGLSTDTQYF
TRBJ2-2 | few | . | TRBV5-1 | TGCGCCAGCAGCGGGCTAGCGAACACCGGGGAGCTGTTTTTT | CASSGLANTGELFF
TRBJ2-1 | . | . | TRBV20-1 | TGCAGTGCTAGAGATAAAGTGCTTTCCTACAATGAGCAGTTCTTC | CSARDKVLSYNEQFF
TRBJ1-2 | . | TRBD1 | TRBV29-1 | TGCAGCGTTGAAACGCTAGGGGGCTCCGACTATGGCTACACCTTC | CSVETLGGSDYGYTF
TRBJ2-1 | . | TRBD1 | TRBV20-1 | TGCAGTGCTAGAAGCCCAGGGGGCGGGAATGAGCAGTTCTTC | CSARSPGGGNEQFF
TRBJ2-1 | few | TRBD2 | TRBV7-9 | TGTGCCAGCAGCCCTAGCGGGACGTACAATGAGCAGTTCTTC | CASSPSGTYNEQFF
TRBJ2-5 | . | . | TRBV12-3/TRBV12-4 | TGTGCCAGCAGTTTCCAGGAGGGGGAGACCCAGTACTTC | CASSFQEGETQYF
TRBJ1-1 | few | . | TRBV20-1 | TGCAGTGCTAGAGAAAATACTGAAGCTTTCTTT | CSARENTEAFF
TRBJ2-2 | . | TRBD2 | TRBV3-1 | TGTGCCAGCATGGGCTTCGGGCGGGAGGATGGCACCGGGGAGCTGTTTTTT | CASMGFGREDGTGELFF
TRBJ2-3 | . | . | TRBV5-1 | TGCGCCAGCAGCCGAGGGGCCCTGAGGGCGTCCACAGATACGCAGTATTTT | CASSRGALRASTDTQYF
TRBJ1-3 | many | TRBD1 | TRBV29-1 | TGCAGCGCCTCGACAGGGAGCGGCACCATATATTTT | CSASTGSGTIYF
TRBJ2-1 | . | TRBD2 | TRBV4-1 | TGCGCCAGCAGCCGACTAGCGGGAGGGAGGAGTGAGCAGTTCTTC | CASSRLAGGRSEQFF
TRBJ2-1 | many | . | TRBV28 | TGTGCCCTCCGACGTGAGCAGTTCTTC | CALRREQFF
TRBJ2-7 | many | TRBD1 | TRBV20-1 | TGCAGTGCTAGTTCGACAGGGGTTGAGCAGTACTTC | CSASSTGVEQYF
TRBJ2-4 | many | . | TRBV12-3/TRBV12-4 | TGTGCCAGCAGGTCCAGGGACCTAAACATTCAGTACTTC | CASRSRDLNIQYF
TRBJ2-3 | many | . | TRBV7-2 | TGTGCCAGCAGCTATTATATAGACAGGACTAGCACAGATACGCAGTATTTT | CASSYYIDRTSTDTQYF
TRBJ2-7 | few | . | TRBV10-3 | TGTGCCATCAGTGAAAGCGGCAGGGCCTACGAGCAGTACTTC | CAISESGRAYEQYF
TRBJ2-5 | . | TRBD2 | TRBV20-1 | TGCAGTGCTGCGACTAGCGTGAAAGGAGAGACCCAGTACTTC | CSAATSVKGETQYF
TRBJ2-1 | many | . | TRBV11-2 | TGTGCCAGCAGCTTAATGGGTTACAATGAGCAGTTCTTC | CASSLMGYNEQFF
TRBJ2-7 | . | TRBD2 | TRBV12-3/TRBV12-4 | TGTGCCAGCAGTTGGGGGGGCGAGCAGTACTTC | CASSWGGEQYF
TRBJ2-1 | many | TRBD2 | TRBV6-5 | TGTGCCAGCAGTTACTCGAAGCGGGGGGGTTATGAGCAGTTCTTC | CASSYSKRGGYEQFF
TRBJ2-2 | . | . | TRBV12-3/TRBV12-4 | TGTGCCAGCAGTTTTTTGCGGGGTTCGGGGACCGGGGAGCTGTTTTTT | CASSFLRGSGTGELFF
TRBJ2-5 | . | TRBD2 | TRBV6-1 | TGTGCCAGCACGCCGGTAGCGGGGGGCTTGCAAGAGACCCAGTACTTC | CASTPVAGGLQETQYF
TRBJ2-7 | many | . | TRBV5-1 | TGCGCCAGCAGCTTGGGACAGCGAAACTACGAGCAGTACTTC | CASSLGQRNYEQYF
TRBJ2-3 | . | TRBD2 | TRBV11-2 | TGTGCCAGCAGCTCAGGGACTAGCGGGGGACATACGCAGTATTTT | CASSSGTSGGHTQYF
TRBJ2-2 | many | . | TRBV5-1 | TGCGCAGAGGGGGGACCGAACACCGGGGAGCTGTTTTTT | CAEGGPNTGELFF
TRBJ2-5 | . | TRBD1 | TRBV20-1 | TGCAGTGCTAGAGTCTCCCCCAAGACAGGGCAGTACCAAGAGACCCAGTACTTC | CSARVSPKTGQYQETQYF
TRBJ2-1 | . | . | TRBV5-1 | TGCGCCAGCAGCTTGGGGCAGGACCCTAACAATGAGCAGTTCTTC | CASSLGQDPNNEQFF
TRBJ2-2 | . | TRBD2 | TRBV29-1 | TGCAGCGTTTACAGGGTAGAACTAGCGGGGGGGCGAATCACCGGGGAGCTGTTTTTT | CSVYRVELAGGRITGELFF
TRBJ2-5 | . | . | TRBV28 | TGTGCCAGCACCGTTATTGGGAGGACAGCCCAAGAGACCCAGTACTTC | CASTVIGRTAQETQYF
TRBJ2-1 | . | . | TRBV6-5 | TGTGCCAGCAGTTACGGGCTAGCAAGGAATGAGCAGTTCTTC | CASSYGLARNEQFF
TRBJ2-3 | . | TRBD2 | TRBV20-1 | TGCAGTGCTACCAGACTAGCGGGGGGGCTGGGCACAGATACGCAGTATTTT | CSATRLAGGLGTDTQYF
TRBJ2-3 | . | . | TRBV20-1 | TGCAGTGCTAGCCCACAGCCATGGGGCACAGATACGCAGTATTTT | CSASPQPWGTDTQYF
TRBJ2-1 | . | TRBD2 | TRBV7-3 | TGTGCCAGCAGCTTAGGCGGGACTAGCGTTTTTGAGCAGTTCTTC | CASSLGGTSVFEQFF
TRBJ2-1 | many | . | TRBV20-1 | TGCAGTGCTAGAAGAGGCAGGGCCTACAATGAGCAGTTCTTC | CSARRGRAYNEQFF
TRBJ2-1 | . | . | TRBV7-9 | TGTGCCATCCCAGAAAGGGGGTCCTACAATGAGCAGTTCTTC | CAIPERGSYNEQFF
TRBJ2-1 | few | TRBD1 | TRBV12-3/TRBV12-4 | TGTGCCAGCAGTTCAAGGGGTGACAGGGGCCAACGGGGCTACAATGAGCAGTTCTTC | CASSSRGDRGQRGYNEQFF
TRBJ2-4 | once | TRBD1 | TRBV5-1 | TGCGCCAGCAGCTGGGGACAGGGCATTGACAAAAACATTCAGTACTTC | CASSWGQGIDKNIQYF
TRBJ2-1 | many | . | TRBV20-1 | TGCAGTGCCGACCAGGGGGGTGGGACTAACTCCTACAATGAGCAGTTCTTC | CSADQGGGTNSYNEQFF
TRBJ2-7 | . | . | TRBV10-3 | TGTGCCATCAGTGGCGGAGGGGCCGCCTACGAGCAGTACTTC | CAISGGGAAYEQYF
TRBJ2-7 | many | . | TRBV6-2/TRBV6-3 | TGTGCCAGCAGTTCGGCGGGTTTCTCCTACGAGCAGTACTTC | CASSSAGFSYEQYF
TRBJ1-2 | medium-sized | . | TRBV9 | TGTGCCAGCAGCGTAGGGTCCCGGCAGAACTATGGCTACACCTTC | CASSVGSRQNYGYTF
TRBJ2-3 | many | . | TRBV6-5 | TGTGCCAGCAGTTACGACAGGCAGAGCACAGATACGCAGTATTTT | CASSYDRQSTDTQYF
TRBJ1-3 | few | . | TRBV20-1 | TGCAGTGCTAGATGGGGGTCTGGAAACACCATATATTTT | CSARWGSGNTIYF
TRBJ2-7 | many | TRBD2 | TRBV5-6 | TGTGCCAGCAGCCGGACTAGCGGCGACTACGAGCAGTACTTC | CASSRTSGDYEQYF
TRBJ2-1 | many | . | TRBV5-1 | TGCGCCAGCAGCATCAGGCCCGGCTACAATGAGCAGTTCTTC | CASSIRPGYNEQFF
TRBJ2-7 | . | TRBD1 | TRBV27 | TGTGCCAGCAGTTTCGGACAGGATTCCTACGAGCAGTACTTC | CASSFGQDSYEQYF